This entry describes one T cell receptor (beta chain). Its antigen is not identified. TCRdb re-called the reads with MiXCR, one entry per CDR3 protein. This sample carries some 680,000 distinct CDR3 sequences, 35% of them seen once, and the ten largest clones take under 3.5%. The data derive from a study of T cell repertoires in cytomegalovirus infection. Study at large: TCR beta signatures that were public indicated CMV infection and matching HLA type.

General observations from the study: Across the ex vivo response, the dominant clonotypes were HLA-C-restricted CMV-specific TCR beta clonotypes.

CDR3 length: 15 residues. Trimming at V came to 7 bases and at J to 3 bases, leaving 10 bases not matched to a gene. Germline CDR1 and CDR2: DFQATT and SNEGSKA (reference sequence). What was sequenced was PBMCs. This TCR was sampled from a human donor in good health (CMV status not recorded). Some clones in this sample may be carry-over from other donors' samples. The chain joins TRBV20-1 to TRBJ2-3; TRBD2 agrees at 10 bases. The CDR3 region is CSVEGLGLATDTQYF. DNA of the CDR3: TGCAGTGTTGAGGGGCTGGGACTAGCGACAGATACGCAGTATTTT.